These 32 T cell receptor beta chains originate from one sample sequenced in a study of beta chain features in type 1 diabetes. Study-wide points: When Type 1 diabetes patients were examined, their TCRB CDR3s proved moderately but significantly shorter in all four CD4+ subsets.

The entirety of the isolated RNA underwent reverse transcription, so expressed TCRB transcripts were sequenced. Some clones are missing from TCRdb's copy, which holds only in-frame ones; the method was immunoSEQ multiplex PCR. The table shows a few hundred thousand clones, with less than 30% occurring only once. Which antigens these TCRs recognize remains unknown. The material sequenced was naive CD4+ T cells from blood. The receptors derive from a woman aged 25-40 years with type 1 diabetes.

This clone has only one observation. CDR3 sequence reads: CAVHPGTETYEQYF. The CDR3 nucleotides are TGTGCCGTACATCCCGGGACAGAGACCTACGAGCAGTACTTC. This chain connects TRBV6-5 to TRBJ2-7; TRBD1 matches 7 bases. The CDR3 has 14 amino acids. Unmatched junction bases numbered 12, after V lost 11 bases and J lost 2 bases. Germline CDR1 and CDR2: MNHEY and SVGAGI.

The genes are TRBV4-1 and TRBJ2-7, with D perhaps TRBD2 (6 bases). CDR1 and CDR2 (germline): MGHRA, YSYEKL. Trimming removed 4 bases from V and 2 bases from J, with 15 bases in between. CDR3 size: 15 residues. The DNA for the CDR3 is TGCGCCAGCAGCCGATCCGATGGGGGGACCTACGAGCAGTACTTC. Protein sequence: CASSRSDGGTYEQYF.

This chain joins TRBV5-1 and TRBJ2-1; TRBD2 aligns across 9 bases. Germline lookup yields CDR1 SGHRS and CDR2 YFSETQ. The CDR3 spans 16 residues. V was pared by 2 bases and J by 2 bases, with 5 bases of the junction left unmatched. The CDR3 loop reads CASSFSLAGPYNEQFF. The DNA of the CDR3 is TGCGCCAGCAGCTTTAGCCTAGCGGGACCCTACAATGAGCAGTTCTTC.

The V gene is TRBV5-4, the J gene TRBJ2-2; the match to TRBD1 covers 8 bases. The CDR3 consists of 18 residues. V lost 1 base, J lost 4 bases, and 12 bases stayed unmatched. Per the germline V gene, CDR1 is SGHNT and CDR2 is YYREEE (reference sequence). The CDR3 is CASSLLGWGTGVTGELFF. The CDR3 coding sequence is TGTGCCAGCAGCTTGTTAGGTTGGGGGACAGGCGTCACCGGGGAGCTGTTTTTT.

The CDR3 bases are TGTGCCAGCAGCTTACAGTCCAAGGAGACCCAGTACTTC. Encoded protein: CASSLQSKETQYF. The genes are TRBV7-9 and TRBJ2-5; D gene ambiguous. The CDR3 loop spans 13 amino acids. Trimming left V 2 bases short and J 5 bases short, with 9 bases between. Germline assignment: CDR1 SEHNR and CDR2 FQNEAQ (reference sequence).

The chain recombines TRBV9 with TRBJ2-3; 9 bases agree with TRBD2. The CDR3 loop spans 15 amino acids. Germline loops: CDR1 SGDLS, CDR2 YYNGEE. The V and J ends lost 4 bases and 5 bases, in that order; junction bases with no gene match: 8. This CDR3 reads CASSKIAGVGDTQYF. The CDR3 DNA reads as TGTGCCAGCAGCAAAATAGCGGGAGTCGGAGATACGCAGTATTTT.

This clone was seen more than once but under ten times. The chain combines TRBV5-1 with TRBJ2-6; D possibly corresponds to TRBD2 (5 bases). This CDR3 region has 19 residues. Germline CDR1 reads SGHRS; CDR2 reads YFSETQ. V lost 4 bases and J 0 bases, leaving 20 bases between the germline ends. The CDR3 coding sequence is TGCGCCAGCAGCCCCCGAGTTGGAGGCCGGAGCTCTGGGGCCAACGTCCTGACTTTC. As protein: CASSPRVGGRSSGANVLTF.

The J gene is TRBJ2-3, the V gene TRBV7-2, with 7 nucleotides matching TRBD2. The CDR3 contains 16 residues. J gave up 3 bases and V 0 bases, and 6 bases lay outside the gene matches. Germline V gene lookup returns CDR1 SGHTA and CDR2 FQGNSA. DNA for the CDR3: TGTGCCAGCAGCTTAGCGGTGGGCGGGAGAACAGATACGCAGTATTTT. Its protein is CASSLAVGGRTDTQYF.

This clone occurred a few times. This chain joins TRBV11-1 and TRBJ2-7, with 8 bases aligning to TRBD2. The trim removed 5 bases at V and 7 bases at J, leaving 10 bases unmatched. Looked up from germline, CDR1 is SGHAT and CDR2 is FQDESV (reference sequence). The CDR3 covers 14 residues. CDR3 sequence: CASSPDSGGVEQYF. In DNA, the CDR3 is TGTGCCAGCAGCCCGGACAGCGGGGGAGTGGAGCAGTACTTC. The full variable domain, rest sourced from reference TRBV11-1 and TRBJ2-7, is EAEVAQSPRYKITEKSQAVAFWCDPISGHATLYWYRQILGQGPELLVQFQDESVVDDSQLPKDRFSAERLKGVDSTLKIQPAELGDSAMYLCASSPDSGGVEQYFGPGTRLTVT.

This chain links TRBV27 with TRBJ2-1, with 9 bases that match TRBD2. This CDR3 is built from 15 residues. Germline loops: CDR1 MNHEY, CDR2 SMNVEV (reference sequence). V lost 6 bases and J lost 5; bases outside the gene matches: 8. This CDR3 reads CASSRQREAHNEQFF. CDR3 in DNA: TGTGCCAGCAGCCGTCAGCGGGAGGCCCACAATGAGCAGTTCTTC.

This clone was seen only a few times. The chain combines TRBV5-1 with TRBJ1-2, with TRBD1 identical over 10 bases. The CDR3 contains 15 residues. CDR1 and CDR2 (germline): SGHRS, YFSETQ. Unmatched junction bases numbered 7, after V lost 6 bases and J lost 2 bases. For the CDR3, the DNA is TGCGCCAGCACCCCGGGACAGGGGCTCAACTATGGCTACACCTTC. It yields the protein CASTPGQGLNYGYTF.

The gene calls are TRBV7-2 and TRBJ2-7; 7 bases map to TRBD2. This CDR3 region has 16 residues. The trim removed 6 bases at V and 4 bases at J, leaving 15 bases unmatched. Germline V lookup: CDR1 SGHTA, CDR2 FQGNSA. DNA for the CDR3: TGTGCCAGCAGTTCGAGGGGCGCGGGAGCATGGTACGAGCAGTACTTC. Translated: CASSSRGAGAWYEQYF. Combining the CDR3 with reference TRBV7-2 and TRBJ2-7 gives the whole variable domain GAGVSQSPSNKVTEKGKDVELRCDPISGHTALYWYRQSLGQGLEFLIYFQGNSAPDKSGLPSDRFSAERTGGSVSTLTIQRTQQEDSAVYLCASSSRGAGAWYEQYFGPGTRLTVT.

This sequence joins TRBV11-2 and TRBJ2-7; TRBD2 matches at 10 bases. Germline V gene sequence: CDR1 SGHAT, CDR2 FQNNGV. The V segment lost 5 bases and the J segment 0 bases; nucleotides outside the gene matches: 7. The CDR3 covers 16 residues. The DNA of the CDR3 is TGTGCCAGCAGCGGACTAGCGGAGCCCTACTCCTACGAGCAGTACTTC. This translates into CASSGLAEPYSYEQYF.

V usage is TRBV4-1 and J usage is TRBJ2-1; tentative D call: TRBD2 (5 bases). Germline loops: CDR1 MGHRA, CDR2 YSYEKL. The V end lost 0 bases, the J end lost 2 bases, and 11 bases lay between the germline ends. The length of the CDR3 is 16 residues. The CDR3 region is CASSQDRTGTYNEQFF. CDR3 bases: TGCGCCAGCAGCCAAGATCGAACGGGGACCTACAATGAGCAGTTCTTC.

This sequence joins TRBV28 and TRBJ2-5, with D uncertain. The DNA end lines up better with TRBJ2-7; the J call may be wrong. Germline loops: CDR1 MDHEN, CDR2 SYDVKM. This CDR3 has 12 amino acids. In DNA, the CDR3 is TGTGCCAGCAGCAATGAGAACTACGAGCAGTACTTC. Translating gives CASSNENYEQYF.

CDR3 DNA sequence: TGTGCCAGCAGCGTAGCGGGGTCGGGCGGATATGGCTACACCTTC. It yields the protein CASSVAGSGGYGYTF. This chain connects TRBV9 to TRBJ1-2, with D hard to call. Trimming stripped 0 bases from V and 5 bases from J, with 14 bases between. CDR1 and CDR2 from the germline V gene are SGDLS and YYNGEE. This CDR3 comprises 15 residues.

In DNA form, the CDR3 reads TGTGCCAGCAGCTCAGATAGAGGGACTATCAGCACAGATACGCAGTATTTT. Protein product: CASSSDRGTISTDTQYF. V usage is TRBV7-3 and J usage is TRBJ2-3; TRBD2 matches 7 bases. V shed 4 bases and J 0 bases; nucleotides not matched to a gene: 10. Germline V lookup: CDR1 SGHTA, CDR2 FQGTGA. The CDR3 sequence is 17 residues long.

The rearrangement links TRBV7-9 to TRBJ2-5; D is unclear. From germline, CDR1 is SEHNR and CDR2 FQNEAQ (reference sequence). V was clipped by 5 bases and J by 2 bases, with 12 bases between them. The CDR3 has 14 amino acids. The CDR3 reads CASSPPRRQETQYF. DNA for the CDR3: TGTGCCAGCAGCCCCCCCCGTAGACAAGAGACCCAGTACTTC.

The chain couples TRBV30 to TRBJ2-3, with D possibly being TRBD1 (6 bases). The V gene lost 0 bases and the J gene lost 4 bases, with 8 bases spanning the gap. Germline V gene sequence: CDR1 GTSNPN, CDR2 SVGIG (reference sequence). This CDR3 has 13 residues. The CDR3 sequence is CAWSVQGADTQYF. In DNA form, the CDR3 reads TGTGCCTGGAGTGTACAGGGAGCAGATACGCAGTATTTT.

This clone was seen a few times. This chain connects TRBV5-1 to TRBJ2-2; D might be TRBD2 (5 bases). V lost 5 bases to trimming and J lost 1 base, with 12 bases between them. Looked up from germline, CDR1 is SGHRS and CDR2 is YFSETQ. CDR3 length: 15 residues. CDR3 sequence: CASRRVAGNTGELFF. The CDR3 DNA is TGCGCCAGCAGGAGAGTGGCGGGGAACACCGGGGAGCTGTTTTTT.

This clone was detected only a few times. The sample holds other DNA sequences that translate to the same CDR3. The chain joins TRBV29-1 to TRBJ1-5; D gene unclear. Germline CDR1 reads SQVTM; CDR2 reads ANQGSEA. Trimming took 0 bases from V and 7 from J, leaving 7 bases between them. CDR3 length equals 12 residues. The CDR3 loop reads CSVEDPGQPQHF. The CDR3 DNA reads TGCAGCGTTGAAGATCCCGGGCAGCCCCAGCATTTT.

This clone was found a few times. The V and J genes are TRBV19 and TRBJ2-5, with TRBD1 identical over 7 bases. The J segment lost 5 bases and the V segment lost 4 bases, leaving 10 bases of the junction unmatched. CDR1 and CDR2 (germline): LNHDA, SQIVND (reference sequence). There are 15 residues in the CDR3. This chain's CDR3 is CASSNQEGARETQYF. DNA of the CDR3: TGTGCCAGTAGTAATCAAGAGGGGGCGAGGGAGACCCAGTACTTC. Combining the CDR3 with reference TRBV19 and TRBJ2-5 gives the whole variable domain DGGITQSPKYLFRKEGQNVTLSCEQNLNHDAMYWYRQDPGQGLRLIYYSQIVNDFQKGDIAEGYSVSREKKESFPLTVTSAQKNPTAFYLCASSNQEGARETQYFGPGTRLLVL.

The chain carries TRBV28 and TRBJ2-7; possibly TRBD2 for D (5 bases). V was clipped by 2 bases and J by 1 base, with 12 bases between them. The CDR3 sequence is 15 residues long. Germline CDR1 and CDR2: MDHEN and SYDVKM. This CDR3 is CASSLTGLRSYEQYF. Written as DNA, the CDR3 is TGTGCCAGCAGTTTAACGGGGTTGAGGTCCTACGAGCAGTACTTC.

This clone appeared a few times. The chain employs TRBV27 and TRBJ2-6, with D maybe TRBD1 (6 bases). V was cut by 7 bases and J by 4 bases, with 17 bases left in between. The CDR3 has 16 amino acids. CDR1 is MNHEY and CDR2 is SMNVEV in the germline V gene (reference sequence). CDR3 nucleotide sequence: TGTGCCAGCACCCCTCTACAGGGTGCCGGGGCCAACGTCCTGACTTTC. Its translation is CASTPLQGAGANVLTF.

The J gene is TRBJ1-1, the V gene TRBV9; no definite D call. Germline V CDR1 and CDR2: SGDLS, YYNGEE. V lost 0 bases and J 7 bases, leaving 10 bases between the germline ends. The CDR3 has 13 residues. As DNA, the CDR3 is TGTGCCAGCAGCGTAGAAAATTTCAGTGAAGCTTTCTTT. Amino acid sequence: CASSVENFSEAFF.

This chain connects TRBV7-9 to TRBJ1-1; 7 bases align to TRBD1. The junction had 4 bases not matched to a gene; V was cut back by 3 bases and J by 3 bases. Germline CDR1 reads SEHNR; CDR2 reads FQNEAQ (reference sequence). The CDR3 extends over 14 amino acids. The DNA for the CDR3 is TGTGCCAGCAGCTTGTGGGACAGCGACACTGAAGCTTTCTTT. Protein product: CASSLWDSDTEAFF.

CDR3 in amino acids: CASSPAGGGWNQPQHF. DNA of the CDR3: TGTGCCAGCTCGCCCGCGGGGGGCGGGTGGAATCAGCCCCAGCATTTT. The chain couples TRBV27 to TRBJ1-5; a weak D match, TRBD1 (6 bases). The V end was cut by 8 bases, the J end by 4 bases, with 21 bases between. The CDR3 totals 16 residues. Germline V gives CDR1 MNHEY, CDR2 SMNVEV (reference sequence).

DNA for the CDR3: TGTGCCAGCAGCGTTCTCGGGGACAATCCTCAGGCCGCTGAAGCTTTCTTT. Its protein product is CASSVLGDNPQAAEAFF. The genes are TRBV21-1 and TRBJ1-1; whether TRBD1, the table's D call, matches the DNA was not checked. TRBV21-1 is a known pseudogene. The CDR3 is 17 amino acids.

The chain carries TRBV4-1 and TRBJ2-1; tentatively, D is TRBD2 (5 bases). CDR3 size: 14 residues. Trimming took off 0 bases at V and 15 bases at J, with 18 bases between the two ends. In germline, CDR1 is MGHRA, CDR2 YSYEKL. CDR3 residues: CASSQEGSGGIRFF. The DNA of the CDR3 is TGCGCCAGCAGCCAAGAGGGGAGCGGTGGTATTCGGTTCTTC.

The chain links TRBV4-1 to TRBJ2-6; 8 nucleotides agree with TRBD1. CDR1 and CDR2 from the germline V gene are MGHRA and YSYEKL. J was trimmed by 8 bases and V by 1 base; bases with no gene match: 7. The CDR3 length is 16 residues. This CDR3 reads CASSQARDRRSNVLTF. CDR3 bases: TGCGCCAGCAGCCAAGCAAGGGACAGGCGGTCCAACGTCCTGACTTTC.

The chain couples TRBV5-6 to TRBJ2-1; TRBD1 agrees at 7 bases. Trimming removed 3 bases from V and 4 bases from J; junction bases left unmatched: 1. The CDR3 runs 13 residues. The germline gives CDR1 SGHDT, CDR2 YYEEEE. The CDR3 region is CASSSTGYNEQFF. In DNA form, the CDR3 reads TGTGCCAGCAGCTCGACAGGGTACAATGAGCAGTTCTTC.

The table lists this clone with a few counts. The chain uses TRBV7-2 and TRBJ1-5; TRBD1 matches 7 bases. Germline assignment: CDR1 SGHTA and CDR2 FQGNSA. This CDR3 has 14 amino acids. V lost 5 bases and J lost 6; bases outside the gene matches: 7. The CDR3 nucleotides read TGTGCCAGCAGCCCGCGGACAGGTCCTCAGCCCCAGCATTTT. This encodes CASSPRTGPQPQHF.